A selection of T cell receptor beta chains follows, all from one sample in a study of Graves' ophthalmopathy and Graves' hyperthyroidism. From the multiplex PCR reads, TCRdb called clonotypes with MiXCR, one entry per CDR3 protein. The sample includes 650,000 to 900,000 distinct CDR3 sequences, 40% of them seen just once. Source material: peripheral blood. The receptor source for this set is an adult man with Graves' ophthalmopathy. Both conserved end residues are part of each CDR3. Each record gives: CDR3 DNA, CDR3 protein, J gene, clone size, V gene, D gene. A D gene is named only where the DNA matches it firmly. Clone sizes are given selectively: once, few, many, or a class where the clone is expanded.

TGTGCCAGCAGCCCTTCAGCGTCAAGCTCGAACACCGGGGAGCTGTTTTTT	CASSPSASSSNTGELFF	TRBJ2-2	few	TRBV25-1	-
TGTGCCAGCAGCGTCCAAAACACTGAAGCTTTCTTT	CASSVQNTEAFF	TRBJ1-1	few	TRBV7-9	-
TGTGCCTGGAGTTCGGGGTCTGGGGCCAACGTCCTGACTTTC	CAWSSGSGANVLTF	TRBJ2-6	-	TRBV30	-
TGTGCCAGCAGTGTTTCGTTGGACAGTTACTTC	CASSVSLDSYF	TRBJ2-7	many	TRBV2	-
TGTGCCATCAGTGGGACAGGGGATGAGCAGTTCTTC	CAISGTGDEQFF	TRBJ2-1	-	TRBV10-3	TRBD1
TGTGCCAGCAGTAGGGGTAGGGGGCCGGTCGGCAATCAGCCCCAGCATTTT	CASSRGRGPVGNQPQHF	TRBJ1-5	-	TRBV2	TRBD1
TGTGCCAGCAGGCATAGGACGGGACAAAACACCGGGGAGCTGTTTTTT	CASRHRTGQNTGELFF	TRBJ2-2	few	TRBV7-9	-
TGTGCCAGCAGTGGGACAGGGATTTATCAGCCCCAGCATTTT	CASSGTGIYQPQHF	TRBJ1-5	many	TRBV2	TRBD1
TGTGCCAGCAGCATAACAGGGGGGGATTCACCCCTCCACTTT	CASSITGGDSPLHF	TRBJ1-6	-	TRBV9	TRBD1
TGTGCCAGCAGCTTAGTGGGGGGAACAGCTTTCTTT	CASSLVGGTAFF	TRBJ1-1	many	TRBV7-2	-
TGCAGCAGTGACGGGGGCCGGGAGACCCAGTACTTC	CSSDGGRETQYF	TRBJ2-5	-	TRBV29-1	-
TGTGCCAGCAGTCGGACAGGGGGCAACGTCCTGACTTTC	CASSRTGGNVLTF	TRBJ2-6	-	TRBV6-5	TRBD1
TGTGCCAGCAGTCCTTCCCCCCTAGGGACCCAGTACTTC	CASSPSPLGTQYF	TRBJ2-5	-	TRBV28	-
TGTGCCAGCAGTTACCCGACTACAGGGGACACCGGGGAGCTGTTTTTT	CASSYPTTGDTGELFF	TRBJ2-2	-	TRBV6-5	TRBD1
TGTGCCAGCAGCCAATACACCCCAGGGGAACATTCACCCCTCCACTTT	CASSQYTPGEHSPLHF	TRBJ1-6	many	TRBV4-2	-
TGTGCCAGCAGCTTAGACCCTGCAGGAAACACAGATACGCAGTATTTT	CASSLDPAGNTDTQYF	TRBJ2-3	-	TRBV11-2	-
TGTGCCAGCAGACCCGGGACGGCAAGCAATCAGCCCCAGCATTTT	CASRPGTASNQPQHF	TRBJ1-5	-	TRBV24-1	-
TGTGCCAGCAGCTTCTGGTCAGGAGGGGGCCTTGAAGCTTTCTTT	CASSFWSGGGLEAFF	TRBJ1-1	-	TRBV7-2	TRBD1
TGTGCCATCAGTGAGAGGCTGAGGGCTGAAGCTTTCTTT	CAISERLRAEAFF	TRBJ1-1	-	TRBV10-3	-
TGCGCCAGCAGCCAAGAGCGGTATAGCGGGGGTGAGACCCAGTACTTC	CASSQERYSGGETQYF	TRBJ2-5	-	TRBV4-1	TRBD2
TGCGCCAGCAGTAAAACCAGGAATTCACCCCTCCACTTT	CASSKTRNSPLHF	TRBJ1-6	many	TRBV10-1	-
TGTGCCAGCAGCTTAGGCTACGGGACAGAGCTTAACTATGGCTACACCTTC	CASSLGYGTELNYGYTF	TRBJ1-2	many	TRBV7-9	TRBD1
TGTGCCAGCAGCTTAGTGCTTGAGGGAGAGACCCAGTACTTC	CASSLVLEGETQYF	TRBJ2-5	-	TRBV7-9	-
TGTGCCTGGGCAGGGGGTAAATGGAACACTGAAGCTTTCTTT	CAWAGGKWNTEAFF	TRBJ1-1	-	TRBV19	TRBD1
TGTGCCAGCAGTTACTCGTCCGCCTCCAATCAGCCCCAGCATTTT	CASSYSSASNQPQHF	TRBJ1-5	-	TRBV19	-
TGTGCCAGCAGCCCTGGCGGGAGCGGGTTGTGGAGCACCGGGGAGCTGTTTTTT	CASSPGGSGLWSTGELFF	TRBJ2-2	few	TRBV7-9	TRBD2
TGTGCCACAAGTCCGGGACAGGGAACCTACGAGCAGTACTTC	CATSPGQGTYEQYF	TRBJ2-7	-	TRBV10-3	TRBD1
TGCAGTGCTAGTCGAGAGACGGGGGGGCAGCCCCAGCATTTT	CSASRETGGQPQHF	TRBJ1-5	-	TRBV20-1	-
TGTGCCAGCAGCTTAGAGAAGGGATGGGGAGAGACCCAGTACTTC	CASSLEKGWGETQYF	TRBJ2-5	-	TRBV16	-
TGTGCCAGCAGTGCAAATTTAGCGCGTAGTAACACTGAAGCTTTCTTT	CASSANLARSNTEAFF	TRBJ1-1	few	TRBV10-3	-
TGTGCCAGCAGTTACAGCAGAAATAGCAATCAGCCCCAGCATTTT	CASSYSRNSNQPQHF	TRBJ1-5	few	TRBV6-4	-
TGTGCCAGCAGTGAATCGGCAGTTCAAGAGACCCAGCATTTT	CASSESAVQETQHF	TRBJ1-5	-	TRBV2	-
TGTGCCAGCAGTGAAGGGGCCTCCTGGGTCAATCAGCCCCAGCATTTT	CASSEGASWVNQPQHF	TRBJ1-5	-	TRBV24-1	-
TGTGCCAGCAGCTTGGGTGGGGGAAGGCCAGAAGAGACCCAGTACTTC	CASSLGGGRPEETQYF	TRBJ2-5	-	TRBV5-6	-
TGTGCCAGCAGCCGAGAGGCAGGGGCTAACGTCCTGACTTTC	CASSREAGANVLTF	TRBJ2-6	-	TRBV25-1	-
TGTGCCAGTAGATTCGACACGTACTCCTACGAGCAGTACTTC	CASRFDTYSYEQYF	TRBJ2-7	-	TRBV2	-
TGTGCCATCAAGGGCAGACAAGAGACCCAGTACTTC	CAIKGRQETQYF	TRBJ2-5	many	TRBV10-3	-
TGTGCCATCAGCGTGGGGACAGGCCGCAATGAAAAACTGTTTTTT	CAISVGTGRNEKLFF	TRBJ1-4	-	TRBV7-9	TRBD1
TGTGCCAGCAGCCAAGATCGGACAGAAGGGACCCAGTACTTC	CASSQDRTEGTQYF	TRBJ2-5	-	TRBV25-1	-
TGTGCCAGCAGTGGCCAGACTCGGTACCAAGAGACCCAGTACTTC	CASSGQTRYQETQYF	TRBJ2-5	-	TRBV9	-
TGCAGCGTAGCCGCTTTGAACAGAAACTATGGCTACACCTTC	CSVAALNRNYGYTF	TRBJ1-2	many	TRBV29-1	-
TGCGCCAGCAGCGTTGACACCCACTATGGCTACACCTTC	CASSVDTHYGYTF	TRBJ1-2	many	TRBV10-1	-
TGCAGTGCTACCGGTGGACTAGCGGACTCCTACGAGCAGTACTTC	CSATGGLADSYEQYF	TRBJ2-7	many	TRBV20-1	TRBD2
TGTGCCAGCAGCTTATCCGGGACAGGGTCGGTGCAAGAGACCCAGTACTTC	CASSLSGTGSVQETQYF	TRBJ2-5	-	TRBV11-2	TRBD1
TGTGCCAGCAGTTCATCGACAGGGGCCTACGAGCAGTACTTC	CASSSSTGAYEQYF	TRBJ2-7	few	TRBV12-3/TRBV12-4	TRBD1